This T cell receptor beta chain comes out of a study of cytomegalovirus exposure and HLA in healthy donors. Study as a whole: As released early, the data held some 85 million unique TCRs from HLA-typed donors. General study results and limits: Segments of the TCR beta V type were, in most cases, productive about 87% or about 30% of the time in an earlier analysis.

About this clone itself: Its antigen remains unknown. Relative to the germline gene, one junction end is altered; a read error may explain this.

Per the germline V gene, CDR1 is SGHAT and CDR2 is FQNNGV. The CDR3 totals 17 residues. The study ran its PCR with 60 Vbeta and 13 Jbeta primers. Assay used: immunoSEQ multiplex PCR; TCRdb lists only in-frame clones, some missing. The profile shows some 76,000 clones, roughly 88% of them singletons. V gene TRBV11-2 combines with J gene TRBJ2-5; 9 bases agree with TRBD1. Sequencing used PBMCs. The receptor was derived from a woman aged 25-40 years in good health and CMV-seronegative. DNA of the CDR3: TGTGCCAGCAGCCTAGAAGGGACAGGGTGGCCTAAAGAGACCCAGTACTTC. Protein product: CASSLEGTGWPKETQYF. The full variable domain, in which reference TRBV11-2 and TRBJ2-5 provide the parts outside the CDR3, is EAGVAQSPRYKIIEKRQSVAFWCNPISGHATLYWYQQILGQGPKLLIQFQNNGVVDDSQLPKDRFSAERLKGVDSTLKIQPAKLEDSAVYLCASSLEGTGWPKETQYFGPGTRLLVL.